These 27 T cell receptor beta chains came from one sample sequenced in a study of CD8 T cells in Susac syndrome. Reverse transcription used about 0.5 to 1 ug RNA and random hexamers. TCRdb called the immunoSEQ multiplex PCR reads again in MiXCR, with one record for every CDR3 protein. The table shows about 150,000 distinct CDR3 sequences, with approximately 95% occurring only once. The material sequenced was CD8+ T cells from PBMCs. The source of these receptors is a human donor with Susac syndrome.

This chain links TRBV24-1 with TRBJ2-2, with 7 nucleotides matching TRBD1. In germline, CDR1 is KGHDR, CDR2 SFDVKD. This CDR3 spans 16 amino acids. V shed 2 bases, J shed 5 bases, and the junction held 7 bases outside the gene matches. The chain's CDR3 is CATSDSRTGGTGELFF. DNA for the CDR3: TGTGCCACCAGTGATTCCCGGACAGGAGGAACCGGGGAGCTGTTTTTT.

The rearrangement uses TRBV29-1 and TRBJ2-1; no reliable D call. V was pared by 2 bases and J by 8 bases, with 4 bases between. Germline V gene data show CDR1 as SQVTM and CDR2 as ANQGSEA. This CDR3 spans 10 amino acids. CDR3 coding DNA: TGCAGCGTTGAAACCTATGAGCAGTTCTTC. It specifies CSVETYEQFF.

The chain carries TRBV18 and TRBJ2-3, with D perhaps being TRBD1 or TRBD2 (6 bases each). V dropped 3 bases and J dropped 2 bases, with 12 bases sitting between them. The germline CDR1 and CDR2 sequences are KGHSH and LQKENI. The CDR3 consists of 15 residues. CDR3 sequence reads: CASSPEGVLTDTQYF. The CDR3 DNA reads as TGTGCCAGCTCACCGGAGGGGGTCCTCACAGATACGCAGTATTTT.

The chain employs TRBV4-1 and TRBJ2-2, with unresolved D. Trimming cost V 0 bases and J 3 bases, with 5 bases left between them. There are 14 residues in the CDR3. Germline V gene sequence: CDR1 MGHRA, CDR2 YSYEKL. For the CDR3, the DNA is TGCGCCAGCAGCCAAGATACCCACACCGGGGAGCTGTTTTTT. As protein: CASSQDTHTGELFF.

This chain joins TRBV3-1 and TRBJ1-1; D uncertain. The CDR3 extends over 14 amino acids. Germline V gene sequence: CDR1 LGHDT, CDR2 YNNKEL (reference sequence). Trimming removed 4 bases from V and 0 bases from J, with 9 bases in between. The CDR3 is CASSPLGMNTEAFF. Here the CDR3 DNA reads TGTGCCAGCAGCCCCCTGGGGATGAACACTGAAGCTTTCTTT.

The J gene is TRBJ2-5, the V gene TRBV5-4; a possible D gene is TRBD1 (6 bases). CDR1 is SGHNT, CDR2 YYREEE, per germline (reference sequence). This CDR3 region has 11 residues. Trimming took 7 bases from V and 5 from J, leaving 9 bases between them. CDR3 in amino acids: CASGGQETQYF. The CDR3 DNA reads as TGTGCCAGCGGGGGCCAGGAGACCCAGTACTTC.

The chain uses TRBV19 and TRBJ1-1; no clear D. The ends were cut back, 3 bases at V and 11 bases at J, with 16 bases in the middle. CDR1 is LNHDA and CDR2 is SQIVND in the germline V gene (reference sequence). The CDR3 contains 13 residues. The CDR3 is CASSIGELWSAFF. CDR3 nucleotide sequence: TGTGCCAGTAGTATTGGGGAGTTATGGTCGGCTTTCTTT.

The chain carries TRBV25-1 and TRBJ2-7, with D possibly matching TRBD1 (6 bases). This CDR3 has 14 residues. Per germline, CDR1 MGHDK and CDR2 SYGVNS. Trimming took 4 bases from V and 2 from J, leaving 12 bases between them. Here the CDR3 DNA reads TGTGCCAGCAGTGGGGGGCCCACCCCCTACGAGCAGTACTTC. Protein sequence: CASSGGPTPYEQYF.

The chain links TRBV3-1 to TRBJ2-5, with D unresolved. The V end lost 1 base, the J end lost 1 base, and 13 bases lay between the germline ends. Germline CDR1 reads LGHDT; CDR2 reads YNNKEL (reference sequence). The CDR3 sequence is 16 residues long. This CDR3 reads CASSQVKVRLQETQYF. The CDR3 coding sequence is TGTGCCAGCAGCCAAGTTAAGGTGCGGCTCCAAGAGACCCAGTACTTC.

The sample holds one count of this clonotype. The chain combines TRBV4-1 with TRBJ1-1; no reliable D call. From germline, CDR1 is MGHRA and CDR2 YSYEKL. The CDR3 sequence is 15 residues long. Trimming left V 0 bases short and J 4 bases short, with 12 bases between. The CDR3 sequence: CASSQEYVASTEAFF. CDR3 sequence (DNA): TGCGCCAGCAGCCAAGAATATGTCGCCAGCACTGAAGCTTTCTTT.

The rearrangement links TRBV15 to TRBJ2-7; TRBD2 matches at 7 bases. This CDR3 has 15 amino acids. Germline CDR1 and CDR2: LNHNV and YYDKDF (reference sequence). V trimming: 1 base; J trimming: 3 bases; junction bases outside the gene matches: 6. This CDR3 is CATSRGHTSDYEQYF. CDR3 in DNA: TGTGCCACCAGCAGAGGACACACTAGCGACTACGAGCAGTACTTC.

The V gene is TRBV4-1, the J gene TRBJ1-2, with 7 bases aligning to TRBD1. Germline-derived CDR1 and CDR2 are MGHRA and YSYEKL. Germline trimming cut 2 bases from V and 7 bases from J; bases unmatched to any gene: 10. The CDR3 covers 15 residues. As DNA, the CDR3 is TGCGCCAGCAGCCAACCTGGACAGGTCGAGCGTGGCTACACCTTC. Protein: CASSQPGQVERGYTF.

The chain employs TRBV13 and TRBJ2-1, with TRBD2 matching 7 bases. CDR3 length: 17 amino acids. Germline CDR1 reads PRHDT; CDR2 reads FYEKMQ (reference sequence). V dropped 5 bases and J dropped 7; count of bases not matched to a gene: 17. CDR3 DNA sequence: TGTGCCAGCAGCCCCCTCGGCGTAGGAGCGGGAAATAATGAGCAGTTCTTC. Encoded protein: CASSPLGVGAGNNEQFF.

This CDR3 is CSARTGQGREPYTF. The CDR3 DNA follows: TGCAGTGCTAGGACTGGACAGGGGCGGGAGCCCTACACCTTC. V and J are TRBV20-1 and TRBJ1-2; TRBD1 matches 9 bases. CDR3 size: 14 residues. Looked up from germline, CDR1 is DFQATT and CDR2 is SNEGSKA (reference sequence). After removal of 3 bases from V and 10 bases from J, the junction contained 12 bases not matched to a gene.

Here the CDR3 DNA reads TGTGCCAGCAGCTTAGCCGAGACAGGGGTGAACACTGAAGCTTTCTTT. Its translation: CASSLAETGVNTEAFF. The chain employs TRBV7-9 and TRBJ1-1; 8 bases align to TRBD1. This CDR3 region has 16 residues. V shed 0 bases, J shed 0 bases, and the junction held 3 bases outside the gene matches. Looked up from germline, CDR1 is SEHNR and CDR2 is FQNEAQ (reference sequence).

CDR3 loop: CASSPAGQPYGYTF. The CDR3 coding sequence is TGTGCCAGCAGCCCTGCGGGGCAGCCCTATGGCTACACCTTC. The rearrangement uses TRBV3-1 and TRBJ1-2; the D gene is possibly TRBD1 (5 bases). CDR1 is LGHDT, CDR2 YNNKEL, per germline (reference sequence). The CDR3 is made up of 14 amino acids. V lost 4 bases and J lost 4, with 13 bases in between.

V usage is TRBV7-6 and J usage is TRBJ2-7, with 12 bases matching TRBD2. CDR3 size: 18 residues. Looked up from germline, CDR1 is SGHVS and CDR2 is FNYEAQ. J lost 5 bases, V lost 5 bases, and 16 bases had no gene match. CDR3 loop: CASSPTGTSGLGGNEQYF. DNA of the CDR3: TGTGCCAGCAGCCCGACCGGGACTAGCGGGTTGGGCGGAAACGAGCAGTACTTC. The complete variable domain, with remaining parts taken from reference TRBV7-6 and TRBJ2-7, reads GAGVSQSPRYKVTKRGQDVALRCDPISGHVSLYWYRQALGQGPEFLTYFNYEAQQDKSGLPNDRFSAERPEGSISTLTIQRTEQRDSAMYRCASSPTGTSGLGGNEQYFGPGTRLTVT.

The chain links TRBV4-1 to TRBJ1-1; the match to TRBD1 covers 9 bases. The CDR3 spans 15 residues. Germline CDR1 MGHRA, CDR2 YSYEKL. J was trimmed by 6 bases and V by 0 bases; bases with no gene match: 5. This CDR3 is CASSQDTGGFAEAFF. The CDR3 DNA reads as TGCGCCAGCAGCCAAGATACAGGGGGCTTCGCTGAAGCTTTCTTT.

The chain couples TRBV12-5 to TRBJ2-5; a possible D gene is TRBD1 (6 bases). Germline V gene sequence: CDR1 LGHNT, CDR2 FRNRAP. V lost 5 bases to trimming and J lost 3 bases, with 10 bases between them. This CDR3 contains 13 residues. In DNA, the CDR3 is TGTGCTAGTGGTCCCGGGACAAAAGAGACCCAGTACTTC. This encodes CASGPGTKETQYF.

The chain couples TRBV3-1 to TRBJ2-3, with D hard to call. The germline V gene has CDR1 LGHDT and CDR2 YNNKEL (reference sequence). V was trimmed by 4 bases and J by 5 bases, leaving 7 bases between them. The CDR3 is 12 residues long. This CDR3 is CASSPERDTQYF. The CDR3 DNA is TGTGCCAGCAGCCCCGAGCGAGATACGCAGTATTTT.

The gene calls are TRBV12-3 or TRBV12-4 and TRBJ2-5; TRBD2 matches at 9 bases. The CDR3 runs 16 residues. Trimming cost V 3 bases and J 5 bases; bases outside gene matches: 10. The CDR3 nucleotides are TGTGCCAGCAGTTTTTGGGGTAGCGGGAGCCGGGAGACCCAGTACTTC. Its protein product is CASSFWGSGSRETQYF.

This sequence joins TRBV7-3 and TRBJ1-1, with 11 bases aligning to TRBD1. This CDR3 is built from 16 residues. V trimming: 5 bases; J trimming: 4 bases; junction bases outside the gene matches: 9. Germline CDR1 is SGHTA and CDR2 is FQGTGA. The CDR3 sequence: CASSPTGQGGSTEAFF. CDR3 in DNA: TGTGCCAGCAGCCCTACGGGACAGGGGGGAAGCACTGAAGCTTTCTTT.

The rearrangement links TRBV2 to TRBJ2-7, with TRBD2 identical over 12 bases. The CDR3 totals 15 residues. J gave up 7 bases and V 5 bases, and 9 bases lay outside the gene matches. The germline CDR1 and CDR2 sequences are SNHLY and FYNNEI. DNA for the CDR3: TGTGCCAGCAGTCCCCGACTAGCGGGAGAAGGAGAGCAGTACTTC. Translating gives CASSPRLAGEGEQYF.

As regards this clonotype: The junction departs from germline at one end; a sequencing error may be responsible. The CDR3 nucleotides are TGTGCTAGCAGCCGATCCGGGACAGACGACCAGTACTTC. It yields the protein CASSRSGTDDQYF. V and J are TRBV7-7 and TRBJ2-5, with TRBD1 matching 7 bases. This CDR3 comprises 13 residues. Germline V CDR1 and CDR2: SSHAT, FNYEAQ (reference sequence).

The rearrangement uses TRBV4-1 and TRBJ2-1; D remains unclear. This CDR3 spans 12 amino acids. Germline V gives CDR1 MGHRA, CDR2 YSYEKL. Trimming took off 5 bases at V and 6 bases at J, with 8 bases between the two ends. CDR3 coding DNA: TGCGCCAGCAGCTCGCAGGCCAATGAGCAGTTCTTC. As protein: CASSSQANEQFF.

The genes are TRBV5-1 and TRBJ2-5; possibly TRBD2 for D (6 bases). Germline values: CDR1 SGHRS, CDR2 YFSETQ. The CDR3 has 16 amino acids. V lost 0 bases and J lost 1, with 13 bases in between. The CDR3 spells CASSLVGGSAQETQYF. CDR3 nucleotides: TGCGCCAGCAGCTTGGTTGGAGGGTCGGCCCAAGAGACCCAGTACTTC. Supplemented by reference TRBV5-1 and TRBJ2-5, the full variable domain reads KAGVTQTPRYLIKTRGQQVTLSCSPISGHRSVSWYQQTPGQGLQFLFEYFSETQRNKGNFPGRFSGRQFSNSRSEMNVSTLELGDSALYLCASSLVGGSAQETQYFGPGTRLLVL.

The chain is built from TRBV29-1 and TRBJ2-2; D is perhaps TRBD1 or TRBD2 (7 bases each). V lost 4 bases, J lost 7 bases, and 19 bases lay in between. The CDR3 extends over 15 amino acids. The germline V gene has CDR1 SQVTM and CDR2 ANQGSEA. CDR3 bases: TGCAGCGTTGTCCCAGGGGGGGAGGGAATCGGGGAGCTGTTTTTT. Amino acid sequence: CSVVPGGEGIGELFF.